The 27 T cell receptor beta chains in this list originate from one sample, sequenced in a study of T cells in localized non-small cell lung cancer. Only in-frame clones appear in the TCRdb table, and some are missing; sequencing was by immunoSEQ multiplex PCR. The top ten clones hold roughly 29% of a sample with around 1,800 clones, 20% to 30% of them seen once. This specimen consisted of normal lung tissue next to the tumor, obtained before any cancer treatment. The receptors derive from a male donor aged 60 or over with stage II squamous cell lung carcinoma.

The sample holds a few counts of this clone. V gene TRBV6-8 combines with J gene TRBJ1-6; the D is unclear. Germline loops: CDR1 MNHGY, CDR2 SAAAGT. Trimming cost V 5 bases and J 5 bases, with 22 bases left between them. The CDR3 sequence is 18 residues long. CDR3 bases: TGTGCCAGCAGTACCTACGGCCGCCCCGGGCAAAATAATTCACCCCTCCACTTT. Translated, it gives CASSTYGRPGQNNSPLHF.

The chain has TRBV9 and TRBJ2-7; the match to TRBD2 covers 7 bases. Germline CDR1 is SGDLS and CDR2 is YYNGEE. The J segment lost 0 bases and the V segment lost 4 bases, leaving 7 bases of the junction unmatched. This CDR3 comprises 15 residues. The CDR3 sequence is CASSSGTMGSYEQYF. CDR3 nucleotide sequence: TGTGCCAGCAGCTCAGGGACTATGGGCTCCTACGAGCAGTACTTC.

The table lists this clone with a few counts. The J gene is TRBJ2-7, the V gene TRBV30; D call uncertain. Germline V gene lookup returns CDR1 GTSNPN and CDR2 SVGIG (reference sequence). The V end was cut by 0 bases, the J end by 5 bases, with 11 bases between. The CDR3 length is 13 residues. Written as DNA, the CDR3 is TGTGCCTGGAGTGTAAATACCCTCGACGAGCAGTACTTC. Residues: CAWSVNTLDEQYF.

Concerning this clone: Other DNA variants within this sample encode the same CDR3. V gene TRBV28 combines with J gene TRBJ2-7, with TRBD1 as a possible D gene (8 bases). V gave up 2 bases and J gave up 4 bases, with 12 bases separating them. CDR1 is MDHEN, CDR2 SYDVKM, per germline. The CDR3 runs to 14 residues. CDR3 DNA sequence: TGTGCCAGCAGTTTAGGACAGGGAGGGTACGAGCAGTACTTC. Its protein is CASSLGQGGYEQYF. Using reference TRBV28 and TRBJ2-7 for the parts outside the CDR3, the full variable domain is DVKVTQSSRYLVKRTGEKVFLECVQDMDHENMFWYRQDPGLGLRLIYFSYDVKMKEKGDIPEGYSVSREKKERFSLILESASTNQTSMYLCASSLGQGGYEQYFGPGTRLTVT.

This clone has just a few counts. J is TRBJ2-3 and V is TRBV6-8; TRBD2 matches at 12 bases. The CDR3 has 15 amino acids. Per the germline V gene, CDR1 is MNHGY and CDR2 is SAAAGT. The J segment lost 6 bases and the V segment lost 6 bases, leaving 7 bases of the junction unmatched. CDR3 in amino acids: CASSRGTSGFDTQYF. The CDR3 nucleotides read TGTGCCAGCAGCCGTGGGACTAGCGGGTTCGATACGCAGTATTTT.

By share, this clone ranks as medium-sized. The rearrangement links TRBV11-3 to TRBJ2-7, with a tentative D call TRBD2 (6 bases). The germline V gene encodes CDR1 SGHNT and CDR2 YENEEA. V gave up 3 bases and J gave up 0 bases, with 12 bases separating them. The CDR3 contains 15 residues. The CDR3 region has the DNA TGTGCCAGCAGCTTGGCGGGGAGTGACTCCTACGAGCAGTACTTC. Amino acid sequence: CASSLAGSDSYEQYF.

This clone is classed as medium-sized (0.01 to 0.1%). The rearrangement uses TRBV12-2 and TRBJ2-5; no check of the table's D call, TRBD2, against the DNA was made. TRBV12-2 is a pseudogene segment. The CDR3 is 14 amino acids. This CDR3 reads CASSLAGKAETQYF. Here the CDR3 DNA reads TGTGCCAGTTCCCTAGCGGGAAAGGCCGAGACCCAGTACTTC.

The V call is TRBV19, the J call TRBJ2-5; D remains unclear. The germline V gene encodes CDR1 LNHDA and CDR2 SQIVND (reference sequence). The CDR3 has 14 amino acids. V was clipped by 4 bases and J by 0 bases, with 9 bases between them. CDR3 nucleotide sequence: TGTGCCAGTAGTACGGAAACGTACCAAGAGACCCAGTACTTC. Its translation is CASSTETYQETQYF.

The CDR3 region is CASSPLDQNTGELFF. CDR3 in DNA: TGTGCCAGCTCACCATTGGACCAGAACACCGGGGAGCTGTTTTTT. V and J are TRBV18 and TRBJ2-2, with D unresolved. Trimming removed 2 bases from V and 1 base from J, with 8 bases in between. CDR3 size: 15 residues. Germline CDR1 reads KGHSH; CDR2 reads LQKENI.

The chain recombines TRBV28 with TRBJ2-5; 7 bases align to TRBD2. The germline V gene has CDR1 MDHEN and CDR2 SYDVKM. The trim removed 4 bases at V and 6 bases at J, leaving 11 bases unmatched. There are 15 residues in the CDR3. The CDR3 region has the DNA TGTGCCAGCAGTTCTCGGGCCTCGCGGGGGAAGACCCAGTACTTC. Its protein product is CASSSRASRGKTQYF.

This clone has a handful of counts. The chain couples TRBV9 to TRBJ2-7; the match to TRBD2 covers 14 bases. CDR1 SGDLS and CDR2 YYNGEE come from the germline V gene. CDR3 length: 15 residues. Trimming took 4 bases from V and 3 from J; bases not matched to a gene: 3. DNA of the CDR3: TGTGCCAGCAGCACCGGGACTAGCGGGAGCTACGAGCAGTACTTC. Translating gives CASSTGTSGSYEQYF.

This chain uses TRBV6-8 with TRBJ2-7, with 9 nucleotides matching TRBD1. Germline loops: CDR1 MNHGY, CDR2 SAAAGT. The CDR3 runs 14 residues. J gave up 5 bases and V 5 bases, and 7 bases lay outside the gene matches. In nucleotides, the CDR3 is TGTGCCAGCAGTCGGGACAGGGCGGCCCACGAGCAGTACTTC. It encodes CASSRDRAAHEQYF.

This clone qualifies as medium-sized. The genes are TRBV11-3 and TRBJ1-1, with 8 bases aligning to TRBD1. Germline V gene sequence: CDR1 SGHNT, CDR2 YENEEA. The CDR3 contains 14 residues. Trimming at V came to 2 bases and at J to 4 bases, leaving 3 bases not matched to a gene. In DNA, the CDR3 is TGTGCCAGCAGCTTACCAGGGGGCGGCACTGAAGCTTTCTTT. This translates into CASSLPGGGTEAFF.

This rearrangement joins TRBV6-7 to TRBJ2-7; D is undetermined. TRBV6-7 has ORF status, its function being uncertain. CDR3 length: 11 amino acids. V lost 3 bases and J 3 bases, leaving 3 bases between the germline ends. CDR3 region: CASSYNYEQYF. CDR3 DNA: TGTGCCAGCAGTTATAACTACGAGCAGTACTTC.

The gene calls are TRBV6-8 and TRBJ1-2; no definite D call. The CDR3 has 14 residues. CDR1 and CDR2 (germline): MNHGY, SAAAGT. The V end was cut by 0 bases, the J end by 5 bases, with 10 bases between. Here the CDR3 DNA reads TGTGCCAGCAGTTACTCGTTTGCAAGTTATGGCTACACCTTC. Residues: CASSYSFASYGYTF.

V usage is TRBV11-3 and J usage is TRBJ2-7, with 13 bases fitting TRBD2. Trimming removed 5 bases from V and 0 bases from J; junction bases left unmatched: 7. The germline V gene encodes CDR1 SGHNT and CDR2 YENEEA. CDR3 length equals 17 residues. CDR3 nucleotide sequence: TGTGCCAGCAGCCTGGGACTAGCGGGGTTGAGCTCCTACGAGCAGTACTTC. This encodes CASSLGLAGLSSYEQYF.

This clone appeared once. The V and J genes are TRBV5-1 and TRBJ1-1; D possibly corresponds to TRBD1 (6 bases). Germline V gene data show CDR1 as SGHRS and CDR2 as YFSETQ. Trimming cost V 4 bases and J 5 bases, with 15 bases left between them. The CDR3 loop spans 14 amino acids. CDR3 nucleotide sequence: TGCGCCAGCAGCGCTACAGGGTTGGGAACTGAAGCTTTCTTT. This encodes CASSATGLGTEAFF.

This clone is large by share. The chain recombines TRBV6-8 with TRBJ1-2; no firm D call. Trimming pared 8 bases from V and 7 bases from J, leaving 20 bases between. CDR1 is MNHGY, CDR2 SAAAGT, per germline. There are 14 residues in the CDR3. The CDR3 here is CASPPSGWGSGYTF. The CDR3 coding sequence is TGTGCCAGCCCTCCGTCTGGCTGGGGATCTGGCTACACCTTC.

The chain has TRBV6-8 and TRBJ2-7, with 8 nucleotides matching TRBD1. The length of the CDR3 is 12 residues. In germline, CDR1 is MNHGY, CDR2 SAAAGT. J lost 6 bases, V lost 6 bases, and 4 bases had no gene match. The CDR3 nucleotides are TGTGCCAGCAGGTCCGACAGGGGCGAGCAGTACTTC. Translating it yields CASRSDRGEQYF.

This chain uses TRBV19 with TRBJ1-3; D is possibly TRBD1 (5 bases). Germline V gene sequence: CDR1 LNHDA, CDR2 SQIVND (reference sequence). The CDR3 extends over 14 amino acids. V was shortened by 3 bases and J by 2 bases, with 8 bases between the two germline ends. Here the CDR3 reads CASSITGAGNTIYF. For the CDR3, the DNA is TGTGCCAGTAGTATCACGGGGGCTGGAAACACCATATATTTT.

This clone is classed as medium-sized. This chain links TRBV29-1 with TRBJ1-1, with D perhaps TRBD1 (6 bases). Trimming shortened V by 1 base and J by 5 bases, and 17 bases separated the two germline ends. The CDR3 runs to 15 residues. CDR1 SQVTM and CDR2 ANQGSEA come from the germline V gene. CDR3 nucleotides: TGCAGCGTTGAAGTTGGGGCCAGGGGAGGAACTGAAGCTTTCTTT. Its protein is CSVEVGARGGTEAFF.

This clone occurred a few times. V usage is TRBV19 and J usage is TRBJ1-2, with 10 bases matching TRBD1. The germline V gene encodes CDR1 LNHDA and CDR2 SQIVND (reference sequence). The CDR3 has 18 amino acids. Trimming removed 5 bases from V and 4 bases from J; junction bases left unmatched: 16. CDR3 in amino acids: CASSSTGTGDRVVYGYTF. For the CDR3, the DNA is TGTGCCAGTAGTTCAACCGGGACAGGGGACCGGGTTGTCTATGGCTACACCTTC.

In its sample, this clone is hyperexpanded. CDR3 loop: CASSRFLGDRQFF. CDR3 DNA: TGTGCCAGCAGTAGATTCCTAGGCGATCGGCAGTTCTTC. The chain carries TRBV6-8 and TRBJ2-1; D gene ambiguous. This CDR3 region has 13 residues. Trimming took 5 bases from V and 12 from J, leaving 17 bases between them. Germline lookup yields CDR1 MNHGY and CDR2 SAAAGT.

This chain connects TRBV30 to TRBJ2-7; a weak D match, TRBD2 (7 bases). The V end was cut by 0 bases, the J end by 0 bases, with 18 bases between. The CDR3 length is 17 residues. CDR1 and CDR2 (germline): GTSNPN, SVGIG (reference sequence). The CDR3 DNA is TGTGCCTGGAGTGTACCACGGGGGGCAGGGAGCTCCTACGAGCAGTACTTC. Its protein is CAWSVPRGAGSSYEQYF.

This clone showed up just a few times. The chain carries TRBV11-3 and TRBJ1-5; TRBD1 is a possible D gene (6 bases). Trimming pared 4 bases from V and 1 base from J, leaving 8 bases between. Germline V gives CDR1 SGHNT, CDR2 YENEEA. The CDR3 covers 14 residues. In DNA form, the CDR3 reads TGTGCCAGCAGCTACGGACAGAGCAATCAGCCCCAGCATTTT. It encodes CASSYGQSNQPQHF. Together with reference TRBV11-3 and TRBJ1-5, the CDR3 gives the full variable domain: EAGVVQSPRYKIIEKKQPVAFWCNPISGHNTLYWYLQNLGQGPELLIRYENEEAVDDSQLPKDRFSAERLKGVDSTLKIQPAELGDSAVYLCASSYGQSNQPQHFGDGTRLSIL.

The rearrangement uses TRBV30 and TRBJ2-5; a weak D match, TRBD2 (5 bases). Germline-derived CDR1 and CDR2 are GTSNPN and SVGIG (reference sequence). V was clipped by 3 bases and J by 2 bases, with 31 bases between them. This CDR3 spans 20 amino acids. The CDR3 reads CAWSRYAPAGSWRVQETQYF. In nucleotides, the CDR3 is TGTGCCTGGAGCAGATACGCCCCGGCTGGCTCTTGGCGGGTACAAGAGACCCAGTACTTC.

This clone was seen more than once but under ten times. The chain uses TRBV18 and TRBJ1-1; a possible D gene is TRBD1 (6 bases). The V end was cut by 3 bases, the J end by 6 bases, with 20 bases between. This CDR3 has 16 residues. Germline CDR1 reads KGHSH; CDR2 reads LQKENI. This chain's CDR3 is CASSPMLNRVGAEAFF. Written as DNA, the CDR3 is TGTGCCAGCTCACCGATGTTAAACAGGGTTGGAGCTGAAGCTTTCTTT.